This is a list of T cell receptor beta chains from one sample in a study of blood T cell repertoires in COVID-19. Sequencing was performed with immunoSEQ multiplex PCR; in TCRdb, only in-frame clones are kept and a portion is missing. In the table there are about 230,000 clones, 85% to 90% of which are singletons. The specimen sequenced was peripheral blood. These receptors were collected from a middle-aged man with COVID-19, enrolled during active disease. CDR3s include the opening cysteine and the closing phenylalanine or tryptophan.

V gene	J gene	CDR3 protein
TRBV7-9	TRBJ2-2	CASSLEKVGDPNTGELFF
TRBV7-9	TRBJ2-3	CASSKTQYTDTQYF
TRBV13	TRBJ2-7	CASSLGYSYEQYF
TRBV2	TRBJ1-2	CASSNQQKMGYTF
TRBV6-6	TRBJ1-5	CASSLNRGSNQPQHF
TRBV2	TRBJ2-1	CASSVLAGGPGSYNEQFF
TRBV6-4	TRBJ2-3	CASSEGVAADTQYF
TRBV19	TRBJ1-2	CASSIDQRGYTF
TRBV19	TRBJ2-1	CASSIGQNNEQFF
TRBV10-3	TRBJ1-6	CAISALSGGTSPLHF
TRBV2	TRBJ2-7	CASSPFWDRANEQYF
TRBV30	TRBJ1-5	CAWSEGGEQPQHF
TRBV29-1	TRBJ1-2	CSVGNRGGPYGYTF
TRBV21-1	TRBJ2-7	CASSRTGGLYEQYF
TRBV7-9	TRBJ2-3	CASSHKVSGGHGTQYF
TRBV5-1	TRBJ1-2	CASSLASVDYGYTF
TRBV18	TRBJ1-1	CASQPDRSYRNTEAFF
TRBV19	TRBJ2-7	CASSIVAASYEQYF
TRBV7-7	TRBJ2-1	CASSLLEGWNNEQFF
TRBV7-8	TRBJ1-5	CASSLAENQPQHF
TRBV10-2	TRBJ2-7	CASSDQLTGGWEQYF
TRBV5-1	TRBJ2-1	CASSLQGGRYNEQFF
TRBV6-5	TRBJ1-1	CASSRPDRFRTEAFF
TRBV28	TRBJ1-5	CASSRVGGDSNQPQHF
TRBV27	TRBJ1-4	CASSLLGVANEKLFF
TRBV3-1/TRBV3-2	TRBJ2-5	CASSQGVPGLAFQETQYF
TRBV25-1	TRBJ2-5	CASSETSGRMGETQYF
TRBV29-1	TRBJ1-1	CSVQGFPEAFF
TRBV9	TRBJ2-3	CASSVGGEAGAQYF
TRBV5-1	TRBJ1-2	CASSPGDYGYTF
TRBV7-9	TRBJ1-5	CASSPSPGGQPQHF
TRBV6-1	TRBJ2-1	CASSESSRSPYNEQFF
TRBV10-3	TRBJ2-7	CAISEGQGASEQYF
TRBV28	TRBJ2-5	CASGPPGGLQETQYF
TRBV7-9	TRBJ2-3	CASSWVAGGADTQYF
TRBV11-2	TRBJ2-1	CASSLGGLAGVMEQFF
TRBV14	TRBJ1-2	CASSQRQDALNGYTF
TRBV5-5	TRBJ2-5	CASSLDRNQETQYF
TRBV7-2	TRBJ2-3	CASSLALTSGATDTQYF
TRBV6-5	TRBJ2-1	CASSFRRQGGLEQFF
TRBV7-6	TRBJ2-1	CASSLSTAGRVNEQFF
TRBV19	TRBJ2-1	CASNPGGALRGEQFF
TRBV24-1	TRBJ2-1	CATSDLGSIGVGEQFF
TRBV19	TRBJ1-2	CASRLDRGYGYTF
TRBV18	TRBJ2-1	CASSPFSGQGARNEQFF
TRBV14	TRBJ2-5	CASSQGFSGNIQKTQYF
TRBV19	TRBJ2-2	CATTRGTGGQTGELFF
TRBV9	TRBJ1-6	CASSPSGAPYNSPLHF
TRBV4-1	TRBJ2-1	CASSQEGTRNNEQFF
TRBV12-5	TRBJ2-1	CASGLTNLYNEQFF
TRBV7-3	TRBJ2-1	CASSLMPAGGRLNEQFF
TRBV9	TRBJ2-3	CASSPPGGLAGVFGTDTQYF
TRBV21-1	TRBJ1-5	CASSKAYRDSSNQPQHF
TRBV19	TRBJ1-5	CASSRETGGWSNQPQHF
TRBV30	TRBJ2-3	CAWSVGLEGSDTQYF
TRBV11-2	TRBJ2-1	CASSQRTSSHNEQFF
TRBV18	TRBJ2-5	CASSPPKFKGLGETQYF
TRBV19	TRBJ1-2	CASTPGTGFNYGYTF